This paragraph covers one TCR beta chain sequence. This clone showed up many times. Its antigen is unknown. Sequencing ends 3 residues short of the CDR3 end; the germline J gene provides the rest. For sequencing input, CVID and control samples contributed equivalent amounts of genomic DNA. For every sample, a 60 bp segment covering the rearranged TCRbeta CDR3 region was amplified and then sequenced. TCRbeta amplification used the immunoSEQ assay, a bias-corrected multiplex PCR with high-throughput sequencing. As for the original processing: Every unique nucleotide sequence was considered a clone and was annotated with V, D and J genes, copy number and frequency. Sequences were labeled productive if in frame, and non-productive if out of frame or containing stop codons. As previously described, clonality was calculated on the basis of Shannon's entropy. Mean CDR3 Kyte-Doolittle hydropathy was derived from the predicted amino acid sequences of productive clones. Scaled V gene usage was hierarchically clustered using Manhattan distance and complete linkage with the R hclust function. Sharing of clones by CDR3 amino acid sequence was evaluated through resampling of 12 repertoires per group over 100 rounds. The repertoires were searched for roughly 69 published EBV-specific and a few hundred published CMV-specific TCRbeta sequences. A couple of CVID samples that yielded fewer than 10,000 sequences were excluded from the analysis, so 35 to 50 CVID repertoires were retained. TCRdb obtained this table from immuneACCESS and retained in-frame rearrangements with V and J assigned. These tables miss some clones; where compared with another copy, unresolved V genes account for less than half of the shortfall, and the remainder is unexplained. V, J and clone size reflect that table, while D and trimming were determined from the DNA. In this sample the table shows more than 35,000 clones, and no singletons are among them. Together, the top ten hold about 0.86% of the sample.

This record comes from a study of T cell clonality in common variable immunodeficiency (dated by TCRdb to 2015 to 2017). The investigation overall reported the following: TCRbeta clonality was higher in CVID subjects than in healthy controls (t-test p = 0.018), and the increase was most characteristic of about a third of subjects. Correlations between repertoire features and clinical complications were limited by patient heterogeneity within the CVID cohort. CVID subjects shared fewer TCRbeta clones with each other than healthy controls did (p < 0.0001). According to the authors, figuring out what caused the increased clonality in CVID would require sequencing the repertoires of T cell subpopulations. CVID TCRbeta sequences reportedly showed fewer deletions and N-nucleotide insertions and lacked highly modified clones with 13 or more V deletions. Despite equal DNA input, controls averaged around 87,000 unique sequences per sample versus about 32,000 in CVID samples.

Most of the CVID patients and most of the healthy controls were of Caucasian heritage. Heparinized peripheral whole blood samples of about 4.5 to 9 ml were obtained from each donor. Genomic DNA from adults with common variable immune deficiency (CVID) and from healthy adult controls was used to sequence TCRbeta CDR3 repertoires. A total of around 22 healthy adult volunteers (about 12 female and around 10 male; age range about 20 to 70 years, mean age roughly 34) were included in the control group. Diluted blood was density-centrifuged over Hypaque 1077 or Ficoll-Paque to isolate peripheral blood mononuclear cells. Genomic DNA was extracted from unsorted mononuclear cells by Qiagen column purification or by a centrifugation-based method. V was cut back by 3 bases and J by 10 bases, leaving a gap of 14 bases between them. The CDR3 contains 14 residues, cysteine and phenylalanine counted. Shown are 33 bases from within the CDR3, in frame from base 1. CDR1 and CDR2, looked up from the germline V gene, are SGHDT and YYEEEE.

The sequence links TRBV5-6 to TRBJ1-6; tentative D gene TRBD1, with 6 bases matching. The sequence derives from a person aged 18 to 70 in good health. Material: peripheral blood mononuclear cells. The CDR3 protein: CASSSGGGRSPLHF. CDR3 bases read: TGTGCCAGCAGCTCTGGGGGGGGCAGGTCACCC.